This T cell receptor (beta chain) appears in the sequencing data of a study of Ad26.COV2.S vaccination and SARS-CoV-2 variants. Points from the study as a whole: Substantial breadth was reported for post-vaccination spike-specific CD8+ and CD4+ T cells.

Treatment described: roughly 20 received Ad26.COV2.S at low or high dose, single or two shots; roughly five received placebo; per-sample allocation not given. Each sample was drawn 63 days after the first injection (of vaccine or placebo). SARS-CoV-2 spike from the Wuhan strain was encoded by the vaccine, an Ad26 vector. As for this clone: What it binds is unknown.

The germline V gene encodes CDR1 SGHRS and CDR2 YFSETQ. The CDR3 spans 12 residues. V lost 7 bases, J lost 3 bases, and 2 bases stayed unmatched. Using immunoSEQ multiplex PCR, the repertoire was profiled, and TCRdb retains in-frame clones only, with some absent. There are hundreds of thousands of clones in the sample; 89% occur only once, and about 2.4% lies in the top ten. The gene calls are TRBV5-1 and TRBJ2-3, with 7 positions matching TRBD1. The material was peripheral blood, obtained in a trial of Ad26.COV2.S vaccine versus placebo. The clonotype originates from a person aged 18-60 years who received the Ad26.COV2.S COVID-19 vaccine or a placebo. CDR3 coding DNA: TGCGCCAGCCAGGGGGAGACAGATACGCAGTATTTT. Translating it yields CASQGETDTQYF.